These T cell receptor beta chains were read from a single sample in a study of vaccination effects on CD4 cells after COVID-19. Only in-frame clones appear in the TCRdb table, and some are missing; sequencing was by immunoSEQ multiplex PCR. The data show tens of thousands of clones, about four fifths seen once. These receptors have no known antigen. This material consisted of CD4+ T cells from PBMCs cultured with HCoV-229E spike peptides, taken before COVID-19 vaccination. All receptors derive from a human donor who received a COVID-19 vaccine. Both conserved end residues are part of each CDR3. D genes are given only for firm matches. The size field is filled for only some rows; it gives once, few, many or a size class.

TRBJ2-3	-	TRBV2	-	CASSAGGSDTQYF	TGTGCCAGCAGTGCCGGGGGATCAGATACGCAGTATTTT
TRBJ2-4	TRBD1	TRBV30	-	CAWSVRSGTGTYF	TGTGCCTGGAGTGTTCGAAGTGGGACAGGGACGTACTTC
TRBJ2-2	-	TRBV7-3	-	CASSPRSRTVNTGELFF	TGTGCCAGCAGCCCAAGGTCGCGGACGGTTAACACCGGGGAGCTGTTTTTT
TRBJ2-6	TRBD1	TRBV30	-	CAWYRDRGLGANVLTF	TGTGCCTGGTACCGGGACAGGGGGCTTGGGGCCAACGTCCTGACTTTC
TRBJ2-5	TRBD1	TRBV13	-	CASSSWGTGEMETQYF	TGTGCCAGCAGCTCATGGGGGACAGGGGAGATGGAGACCCAGTACTTC
TRBJ2-3	-	TRBV7-3	few	CASSLRGGFTDTQYF	TGTGCCAGCAGCTTAAGGGGGGGCTTCACAGATACGCAGTATTTT
TRBJ1-5	TRBD1	TRBV7-8	-	CASSEFPGTAYNQPQHF	TGTGCCAGCAGCGAATTCCCCGGGACAGCCTACAATCAGCCCCAGCATTTT
TRBJ2-3	TRBD1	TRBV5-1	-	CASSLVAGGGTDTQYF	TGCGCCAGCAGCTTGGTGGCAGGGGGTGGCACAGATACGCAGTATTTT
TRBJ2-3	-	TRBV28	-	CASRPSAPDTQYF	TGTGCCAGCAGGCCTTCCGCGCCGGATACGCAGTATTTT
TRBJ1-5	-	TRBV6-2/TRBV6-3	-	CASSYSGSSNQPQHF	TGTGCCAGCAGTTACTCGGGCAGTAGCAATCAGCCCCAGCATTTT
TRBJ2-1	-	TRBV6-4	-	CASSEGPNYNEQFF	TGTGCCAGCAGTGAGGGGCCGAATTACAATGAGCAGTTCTTC
TRBJ1-1	-	TRBV5-1	-	CASSAISGPNTEAFF	TGCGCCAGCAGCGCGATATCAGGCCCAAACACTGAAGCTTTCTTT
TRBJ2-3	-	TRBV7-7	-	CASSLPSDTQYF	TGTGCCAGCAGCTTACCCTCAGATACGCAGTATTTT
TRBJ2-2	-	TRBV9	-	CASSTRGGTGELFF	TGTGCCAGCAGCACGAGGGGCGGCACCGGGGAGCTGTTTTTT
TRBJ1-2	-	TRBV4-1	-	CASSPLGTQANYGYTF	TGCGCCAGCAGCCCTCTGGGGACCCAAGCTAACTATGGCTACACCTTC
TRBJ2-5	TRBD1	TRBV4-1	-	CASSHQGVGTQYF	TGCGCCAGCAGCCACCAGGGGGTAGGGACCCAGTACTTC
TRBJ1-2	-	TRBV23-1	-	CASSQGDGAETDNYGYTF	TGCGCCAGCAGTCAAGGGGATGGGGCAGAGACCGACAACTATGGCTACACCTTC
TRBJ1-4	-	TRBV5-1	-	CASSLLSQAEKLFF	TGCGCCAGCAGCTTGTTGTCACAGGCTGAAAAACTGTTTTTT